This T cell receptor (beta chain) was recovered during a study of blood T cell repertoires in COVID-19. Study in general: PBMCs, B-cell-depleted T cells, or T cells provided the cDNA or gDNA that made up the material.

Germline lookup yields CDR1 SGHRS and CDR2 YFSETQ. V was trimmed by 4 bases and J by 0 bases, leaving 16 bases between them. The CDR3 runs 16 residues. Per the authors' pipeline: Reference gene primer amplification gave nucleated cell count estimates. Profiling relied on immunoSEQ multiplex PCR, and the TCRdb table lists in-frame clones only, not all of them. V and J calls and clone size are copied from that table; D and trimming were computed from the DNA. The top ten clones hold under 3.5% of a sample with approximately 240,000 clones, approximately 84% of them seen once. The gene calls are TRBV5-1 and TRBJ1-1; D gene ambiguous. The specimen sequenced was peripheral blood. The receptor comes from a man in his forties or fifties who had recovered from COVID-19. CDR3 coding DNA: TGCGCCAGCAGCATGAATCAATTGACTGTGAACACTGAAGCTTTCTTT. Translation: CASSMNQLTVNTEAFF.